A single sample is the source of the 22 T cell receptor beta chains below, sequenced in a study of blood T cell repertoires in COVID-19. The table came from immunoSEQ multiplex PCR; TCRdb's copy has only in-frame clones and leaves some out. The sample has fewer than 500,000 clones, roughly 90% seen once; the top ten hold approximately 0.96%. Material: PBMCs or T cells enriched from blood (not recorded which). Every receptor here comes from a woman aged 25-40 years with acute COVID-19.

V and J are TRBV5-1 and TRBJ1-4; 7 bases line up with TRBD1. The CDR3 has 16 amino acids. The junction had 14 bases not matched to a gene; V was cut back by 5 bases and J by 7 bases. Germline V gives CDR1 SGHRS, CDR2 YFSETQ. The CDR3 spells CASRSGQPTRGEKLFF. The CDR3 region has the DNA TGCGCCAGCAGGTCGGGACAGCCCACAAGGGGTGAAAAACTGTTTTTT.

V gene TRBV5-6 combines with J gene TRBJ2-7, with D uncertain. The germline V gene encodes CDR1 SGHDT and CDR2 YYEEEE. The CDR3 has 13 amino acids. Trimming left V 4 bases short and J 2 bases short, with 10 bases between. The CDR3 protein is CASSAGGPYEQYF. The DNA for the CDR3 is TGTGCCAGCAGCGCCGGTGGTCCCTACGAGCAGTACTTC.

The J gene is TRBJ1-4, the V gene TRBV5-1, with 8 nucleotides matching TRBD1. Germline CDR1 is SGHRS and CDR2 is YFSETQ. The V and J ends lost 5 bases and 8 bases, in that order; junction bases with no gene match: 8. The CDR3 has 14 amino acids. CDR3 in amino acids: CASRTGTGGEKLFF. CDR3 sequence (DNA): TGCGCCAGCAGGACCGGGACAGGAGGCGAAAAACTGTTTTTT. The whole variable domain, filled in from reference TRBV5-1 and TRBJ1-4, reads KAGVTQTPRYLIKTRGQQVTLSCSPISGHRSVSWYQQTPGQGLQFLFEYFSETQRNKGNFPGRFSGRQFSNSRSEMNVSTLELGDSALYLCASRTGTGGEKLFFGSGTQLSVL.

The chain uses TRBV29-1 and TRBJ1-1; perhaps TRBD1 as D (5 bases). The CDR3 runs to 15 residues. Germline-derived CDR1 and CDR2 are SQVTM and ANQGSEA. V was pared by 0 bases and J by 2 bases, with 13 bases between. The CDR3 nucleotides read TGCAGCGTTGAAGATCCCGGGGGAATAAACACTGAAGCTTTCTTT. As protein: CSVEDPGGINTEAFF.

The chain has TRBV19 and TRBJ1-4, with 9 nucleotides matching TRBD1. Germline-derived CDR1 and CDR2 are LNHDA and SQIVND (reference sequence). The CDR3 is 14 amino acids. Unmatched junction bases numbered 5, after V lost 6 bases and J lost 6 bases. This chain's CDR3 is CASSDGQGYEKLFF. DNA of the CDR3: TGTGCCAGTAGCGATGGACAGGGGTATGAAAAACTGTTTTTT.

The chain couples TRBV29-1 to TRBJ2-6; TRBD1 agrees at 10 bases. After removal of 7 bases from V and 1 base from J, the junction contained 7 bases not matched to a gene. The CDR3 is 16 residues long. The germline gives CDR1 SQVTM, CDR2 ANQGSEA. CDR3: CSAYGQGVSGANVLTF. As DNA, the CDR3 is TGCAGCGCTTACGGACAGGGGGTATCTGGGGCCAACGTCCTGACTTTC.

This rearrangement joins TRBV5-8 to TRBJ2-7, with 10 nucleotides matching TRBD1. This CDR3 is built from 16 residues. The J segment lost 0 bases and the V segment lost 1 base, leaving 4 bases of the junction unmatched. CDR1 is SGHTS, CDR2 YDEGEE, per germline. CDR3 DNA sequence: TGTGCCAGCAGCTTGATTGGGACAGGGGACTCCTACGAGCAGTACTTC. Protein product: CASSLIGTGDSYEQYF. Full variable domain (outside the CDR3, taken from reference TRBV5-8 and TRBJ2-7): EAGVTQSPTHLIKTRGQQATLRCSPISGHTSVYWYQQALGLGLQFLLWYDEGEERNRGNFPPRFSGRQFPNYSSELNVNALELEDSALYLCASSLIGTGDSYEQYFGPGTRLTVT.

The V gene is TRBV2, the J gene TRBJ2-3, with D maybe TRBD1 (5 bases). Trimming removed 4 bases from V and 4 bases from J, with 15 bases in between. This CDR3 contains 15 residues. In germline, CDR1 is SNHLY, CDR2 FYNNEI. The CDR3 DNA sequence: TGTGCCAGCAGTGGACCAGGGAAGGGCGCAGATACGCAGTATTTT. This codes for CASSGPGKGADTQYF.

This sequence joins TRBV19 and TRBJ1-1; the D gene is possibly TRBD1 (5 bases). V was shortened by 3 bases and J by 6 bases, with 17 bases between the two germline ends. The CDR3 extends over 15 amino acids. Germline V lookup: CDR1 LNHDA, CDR2 SQIVND (reference sequence). The CDR3 reads CASSIGGLVLAEAFF. The CDR3, as DNA: TGTGCCAGTAGTATTGGGGGGTTGGTTCTGGCTGAAGCTTTCTTT.

The CDR3 spells CASLGHLTETQYF. The CDR3 DNA sequence: TGTGCCAGCTTGGGACATTTAACAGAGACCCAGTACTTC. The V and J genes are TRBV2 and TRBJ2-5; D is perhaps TRBD1 (6 bases). Deletions cut 8 bases from V and 4 bases from J, with 14 bases between. The CDR3 sequence is 13 residues long. Germline CDR1 SNHLY, CDR2 FYNNEI.

The chain joins TRBV6-1 to TRBJ1-2, with 9 bases that match TRBD1. Germline CDR1 MNHNS, CDR2 SASEGT. The CDR3 consists of 16 residues. The V segment lost 3 bases and the J segment 2 bases; nucleotides outside the gene matches: 7. The CDR3 sequence: CASSDTGQGPNYGYTF. CDR3 bases: TGTGCCAGCAGTGACACTGGACAGGGGCCGAACTATGGCTACACCTTC.

This rearrangement joins TRBV3-1 (or the pseudogene TRBV3-2) to TRBJ2-1; 10 bases map to TRBD2. Germline trimming cut 5 bases from V and 3 bases from J; bases unmatched to any gene: 7. CDR1 is LGHDT and CDR2 is YNNKEL in the germline V gene (reference sequence). The CDR3 has 16 residues. In DNA form, the CDR3 reads TGTGCCAGCAGCGCCCTAGCGGGGGACTTCTACAATGAGCAGTTCTTC. Translated, it gives CASSALAGDFYNEQFF.

The chain uses TRBV7-2 and TRBJ2-7, with 8 bases lining up with TRBD2. The CDR3 runs 15 residues. Germline V lookup: CDR1 SGHTA, CDR2 FQGNSA. V was clipped by 0 bases and J by 4 bases; unmatched bases: 5. For the CDR3, the DNA is TGTGCCAGCAGCTTAGCAGGAAGCGGGGGTTACGAGCAGTACTTC. Its translation is CASSLAGSGGYEQYF.

J is TRBJ2-7 and V is TRBV19, with unresolved D. With 1 base removed from V and 1 base from J, the gap between germline ends came to 11 bases. Germline CDR1 and CDR2: LNHDA and SQIVND (reference sequence). This CDR3 has 15 residues. As DNA, the CDR3 is TGTGCCAGTAGTATAGCGTTGGCAGGTTCCTACGAGCAGTACTTC. Translated, it gives CASSIALAGSYEQYF.

This sequence joins TRBV29-1 and TRBJ1-2; 10 nucleotides line up with TRBD1. Germline values: CDR1 SQVTM, CDR2 ANQGSEA. The CDR3 sequence is 15 residues long. With V trimmed by 6 bases and J by 0 bases, 7 bases remained unmatched. CDR3 residues: CSVIPGTGANYGYTF. In DNA, the CDR3 is TGCAGCGTCATTCCCGGGACAGGGGCTAACTATGGCTACACCTTC.

This clone came up once. V and J are TRBV2 and TRBJ2-3; a possible D gene is TRBD2 (6 bases). Per the germline V gene, CDR1 is SNHLY and CDR2 is FYNNEI. The CDR3 is 14 residues long. Trimming cost V 8 bases and J 2 bases, with 14 bases left between them. The CDR3 DNA is TGTGCCAGCGGGGGAGGTCCCTACACAGATACGCAGTATTTT. Residues: CASGGGPYTDTQYF.

This sequence joins TRBV5-1 and TRBJ2-2; D is perhaps TRBD2 (6 bases). V was trimmed by 8 bases and J by 2 bases, leaving 13 bases between them. The CDR3 totals 14 residues. Germline V gene sequence: CDR1 SGHRS, CDR2 YFSETQ. CDR3 sequence: CASQEGTNTGELFF. The CDR3 bases are TGCGCCAGTCAGGAGGGGACCAACACCGGGGAGCTGTTTTTT.

This rearrangement joins TRBV18 to TRBJ1-3; no reliable D call. Germline V gives CDR1 KGHSH, CDR2 LQKENI. There are 15 residues in the CDR3. V lost 3 bases and J 0 bases, leaving 9 bases between the germline ends. In nucleotides, the CDR3 is TGTGCCAGCTCACCCGAGGTTTACTCTGGAAACACCATATATTTT. Translation gives CASSPEVYSGNTIYF.

The rearrangement uses TRBV27 and TRBJ2-2, with D perhaps matching TRBD1 (5 bases). Trimming shortened V by 10 bases and J by 5 bases, and 17 bases separated the two germline ends. This CDR3 spans 14 amino acids. In germline, CDR1 is MNHEY, CDR2 SMNVEV (reference sequence). The CDR3 is CAIAITGLTGELFF. The CDR3 region has the DNA TGTGCCATCGCCATCACAGGCCTTACCGGGGAGCTGTTTTTT.

CDR3 coding DNA: TGTGCCAGCAGTTTATACCGGGATAGCAATCAGCCCCAGCATTTT. Amino acid sequence: CASSLYRDSNQPQHF. This chain connects TRBV27 to TRBJ1-5, with unresolved D. The V gene lost 1 base and the J gene lost 0 bases, with 7 bases spanning the gap. The V gene's germline CDR1 is MNHEY and CDR2 SMNVEV (reference sequence). CDR3 length: 15 amino acids.

The J gene is TRBJ1-2, the V gene TRBV5-1; D not certain. The CDR3 length is 14 residues. V lost 4 bases, J lost 2 bases, and 12 bases lay in between. The V gene's germline CDR1 is SGHRS and CDR2 YFSETQ. The CDR3 protein is CASSLTTANYGYTF. The CDR3 DNA is TGCGCCAGCAGCCTGACTACAGCAAACTATGGCTACACCTTC. The full variable domain, completed using reference TRBV5-1 and TRBJ1-2, is KAGVTQTPRYLIKTRGQQVTLSCSPISGHRSVSWYQQTPGQGLQFLFEYFSETQRNKGNFPGRFSGRQFSNSRSEMNVSTLELGDSALYLCASSLTTANYGYTFGSGTRLTVV.

Written as DNA, the CDR3 is TGCGCCAGCCGGGGTCTAGCGGGGGAGTCGAAGGAGGATGAGCAGTTCTTC. Translated: CASRGLAGESKEDEQFF. The V gene is TRBV10-2, the J gene TRBJ2-1; 10 positions agree with TRBD2. CDR1 is WSHSY and CDR2 is SAAADI in the germline V gene. V lost 8 bases to trimming and J lost 8 bases; unmatched junction nucleotides: 18. The CDR3 spans 17 residues.